This TCR beta chain was sequenced for a study of CD8 T cells in Susac syndrome. Negative isolation yielded the CD8+ and CD4+ T cells, while FACS enriched the TEMRA cells. Random hexamers were used to reverse transcribe an amount of about 0.45 to 1 ug RNA. TCRdb passed the immunoSEQ multiplex PCR reads through MiXCR, listing each CDR3 protein once. The sample lists about 140,000 distinct CDR3 sequences; over 85% were seen once. Trimming stripped 4 bases from V and 4 bases from J, with 8 bases between. CDR3 length equals 13 residues. In germline, CDR1 is SNHLY, CDR2 FYNNEI. This receptor was taken from a human donor in good health. Sample: CD8+ T cells from PBMCs. The rearrangement uses TRBV2 and TRBJ2-1; D is unresolved. CDR3: CASSVWDYNEQFF. For the CDR3, the DNA is TGTGCCAGCAGTGTTTGGGATTACAATGAGCAGTTCTTC.